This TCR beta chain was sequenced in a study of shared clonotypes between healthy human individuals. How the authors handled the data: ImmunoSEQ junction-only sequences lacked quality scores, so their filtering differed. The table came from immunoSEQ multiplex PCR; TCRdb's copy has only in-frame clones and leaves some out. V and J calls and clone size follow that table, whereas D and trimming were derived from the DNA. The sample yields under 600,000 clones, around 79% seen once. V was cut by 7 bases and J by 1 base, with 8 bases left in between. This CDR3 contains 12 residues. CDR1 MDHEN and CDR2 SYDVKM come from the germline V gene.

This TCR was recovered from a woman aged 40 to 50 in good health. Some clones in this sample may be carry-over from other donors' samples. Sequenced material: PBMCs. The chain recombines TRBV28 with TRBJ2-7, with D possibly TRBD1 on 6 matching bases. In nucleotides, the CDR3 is TGTGCCAGCACCGACAGGTCCTACGAGCAGTACTTC. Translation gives CASTDRSYEQYF.